These 10 T cell receptor beta chains came from one sample sequenced in a study of cytomegalovirus exposure and HLA in healthy donors. Primers included in the PCR were 60 Vbeta and 13 Jbeta primers. Using immunoSEQ multiplex PCR, the repertoire was profiled, and TCRdb retains in-frame clones only, with some absent. The sample lists tens of thousands of clones, around 70% occurring once. Sequencing input: PBMCs. Receptors were obtained from a man between 40 and 49 years old in good health and CMV-seropositive.

This clone was detected only once. This chain connects TRBV5-4 to TRBJ1-2; 8 nucleotides align to TRBD1. This CDR3 is built from 15 residues. With 4 bases clipped from V and 0 bases from J, the junction kept 5 bases outside the gene matches. Germline V gene lookup returns CDR1 SGHNT and CDR2 YYREEE (reference sequence). The CDR3: CASSPPGQANYGYTF. CDR3 DNA: TGTGCCAGCAGCCCCCCGGGACAGGCTAACTATGGCTACACCTTC. Drawing the rest from reference TRBV5-4 and TRBJ1-2, the complete variable domain is ETGVTQSPTHLIKTRGQQVTLRCSSQSGHNTVSWYQQALGQGPQFIFQYYREEENGRGNFPPRFSGLQFPNYSSELNVNALELDDSALYLCASSPPGQANYGYTFGSGTRLTVV.

J is TRBJ2-7 and V is TRBV4-2; 7 nucleotides match TRBD2. The V gene end was trimmed by 0 bases and the J gene end by 2 bases; junction bases not matched to a gene: 4. CDR1 and CDR2 from the germline V gene are LGHNA and YNFKEQ. This CDR3 contains 15 residues. CDR3 region: CASSQEPSGPYEQYF. DNA of the CDR3: TGTGCCAGCAGCCAAGAGCCTAGCGGCCCCTACGAGCAGTACTTC.

The chain links TRBV6-6 to TRBJ1-2; no clear D. Germline V CDR1 and CDR2: MNHNY, SVGAGI (reference sequence). This CDR3 is built from 15 residues. V was clipped by 3 bases and J by 0 bases, with 11 bases between them. CDR3 DNA: TGTGCCAGCAGTTATTACGAGGATACTAACTATGGCTACACCTTC. Amino acids: CASSYYEDTNYGYTF.

This chain connects TRBV4-1 to TRBJ1-1; 7 nucleotides align to TRBD1. Germline values: CDR1 MGHRA, CDR2 YSYEKL. The CDR3 loop spans 14 amino acids. The trim removed 8 bases at V and 7 bases at J, leaving 13 bases unmatched. CDR3 sequence: CASRPQDRVNEAFF. The CDR3 DNA reads as TGCGCCAGCCGCCCCCAAGACAGGGTGAATGAAGCTTTCTTT.

This rearrangement joins TRBV6-6 to TRBJ1-1, with TRBD1 identical over 8 bases. This CDR3 spans 16 amino acids. Germline V gives CDR1 MNHNY, CDR2 SVGAGI (reference sequence). V shed 6 bases, J shed 5 bases, and the junction held 14 bases outside the gene matches. The CDR3 region is CASRGADRGRETEAFF. The CDR3 DNA reads as TGTGCCAGCAGGGGGGCCGACAGGGGAAGGGAAACTGAAGCTTTCTTT.

The chain couples TRBV27 to TRBJ2-7; 8 nucleotides line up with TRBD1. CDR3 length: 14 amino acids. The V segment lost 6 bases and the J segment 1 base; nucleotides outside the gene matches: 5. CDR1 and CDR2 (germline): MNHEY, SMNVEV (reference sequence). Here the CDR3 reads CASRGTGGSYEQYF. CDR3 nucleotide sequence: TGTGCCAGCAGGGGGACAGGTGGATCCTACGAGCAGTACTTC.

This clone showed up just a few times. The J gene is TRBJ2-7, the V gene TRBV30; 9 nucleotides line up with TRBD1. The CDR3 loop spans 15 amino acids. Per germline, CDR1 GTSNPN and CDR2 SVGIG (reference sequence). Trimming took 2 bases from V and 0 from J; bases not matched to a gene: 5. The CDR3 is CAWSSRQGVSYEQYF. The DNA for the CDR3 is TGTGCCTGGAGTAGCAGACAGGGGGTCTCCTACGAGCAGTACTTC.

The J gene is TRBJ1-5, the V gene TRBV11-2; a possible D gene is TRBD1 (5 bases). V lost 5 bases, J lost 3 bases, and 11 bases lay in between. The CDR3 is made up of 14 amino acids. The germline gives CDR1 SGHAT, CDR2 FQNNGV. The chain's CDR3 is CASSRGGTNQPQHF. CDR3 DNA sequence: TGTGCCAGCAGCCGCGGGGGGACCAATCAGCCCCAGCATTTT.

In this sample, this clone turned up once. This rearrangement joins TRBV28 to TRBJ1-2; D not certain. Germline values: CDR1 MDHEN, CDR2 SYDVKM. The CDR3 sequence is 14 residues long. Trimming removed 3 bases from V and 3 bases from J, with 11 bases in between. CDR3 amino acids: CASSFTADYYGYTF. In DNA form, the CDR3 reads TGTGCCAGCAGTTTCACCGCCGACTACTATGGCTACACCTTC.

This sequence joins TRBV2 and TRBJ2-1; 9 bases fit TRBD2. J was trimmed by 4 bases and V by 8 bases; bases with no gene match: 9. The CDR3 consists of 15 residues. Per germline, CDR1 SNHLY and CDR2 FYNNEI. The CDR3, as DNA: TGTGCCAGCCGAACCAGCGGGGGGTATTACAATGAGCAGTTCTTC. This translates into CASRTSGGYYNEQFF.